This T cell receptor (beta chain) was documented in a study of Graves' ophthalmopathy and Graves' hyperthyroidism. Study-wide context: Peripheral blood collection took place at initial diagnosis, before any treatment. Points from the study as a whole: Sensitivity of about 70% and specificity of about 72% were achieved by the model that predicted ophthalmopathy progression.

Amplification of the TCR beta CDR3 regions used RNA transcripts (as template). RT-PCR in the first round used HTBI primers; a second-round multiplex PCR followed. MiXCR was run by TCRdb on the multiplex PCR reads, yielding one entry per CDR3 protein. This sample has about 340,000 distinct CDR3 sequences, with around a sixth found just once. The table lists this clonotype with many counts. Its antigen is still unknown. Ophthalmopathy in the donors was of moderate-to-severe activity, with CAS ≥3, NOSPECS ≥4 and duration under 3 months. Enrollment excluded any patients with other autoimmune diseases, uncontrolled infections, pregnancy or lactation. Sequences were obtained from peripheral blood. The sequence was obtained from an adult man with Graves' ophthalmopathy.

The CDR3 nucleotides read TGTGCCAGCAGTGGGGACCCCCGGAGGACTGAAGCTTTCTTT. It encodes CASSGDPRRTEAFF. This chain connects TRBV2 to TRBJ1-1; maybe TRBD1 (5 bases). CDR3 length equals 14 residues. V lost 4 bases, J lost 5 bases, and 14 bases lay in between. Germline lookup yields CDR1 SNHLY and CDR2 FYNNEI. Looking up the rest from reference TRBV2 and TRBJ1-1 gives the full variable domain: EPEVTQTPSHQVTQMGQEVILRCVPISNHLYFYWYRQILGQKVEFLVSFYNNEISEKSEIFDDQFSVERPDGSNFTLKIRSTKLEDSAMYFCASSGDPRRTEAFFGQGTRLTVV.